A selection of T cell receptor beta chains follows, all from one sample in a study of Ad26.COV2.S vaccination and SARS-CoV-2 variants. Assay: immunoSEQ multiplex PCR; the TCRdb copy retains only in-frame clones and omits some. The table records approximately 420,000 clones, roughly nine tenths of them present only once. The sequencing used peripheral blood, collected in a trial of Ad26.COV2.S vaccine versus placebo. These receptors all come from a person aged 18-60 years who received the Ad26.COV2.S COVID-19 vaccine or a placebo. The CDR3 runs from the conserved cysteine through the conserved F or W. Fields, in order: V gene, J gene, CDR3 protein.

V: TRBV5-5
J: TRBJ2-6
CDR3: CASSADISGANVLTF

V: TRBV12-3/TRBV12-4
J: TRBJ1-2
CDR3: CASSPQFNYGYTF

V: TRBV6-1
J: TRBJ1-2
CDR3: CASSEDFSGQGLYGYTF

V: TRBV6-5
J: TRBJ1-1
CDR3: CASSQRNRENTEAFF

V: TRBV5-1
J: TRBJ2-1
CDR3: CASSLVGAYNEQFF

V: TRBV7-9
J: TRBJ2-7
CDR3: CASSLIGAQSEQYF

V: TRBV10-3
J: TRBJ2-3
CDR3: CAISSSGGRDTQYF

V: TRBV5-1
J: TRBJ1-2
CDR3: CASSLEGQGRYGYTF

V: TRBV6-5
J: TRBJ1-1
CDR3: CASSSEGVGTEAFF

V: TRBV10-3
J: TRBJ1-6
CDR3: CASRRVDSPLHF

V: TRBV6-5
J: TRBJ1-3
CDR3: CASSRGQGTGNTIYF

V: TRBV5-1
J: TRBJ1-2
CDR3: CASSLALGAGRGYTF

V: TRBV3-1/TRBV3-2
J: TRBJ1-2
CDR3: CASSQSHRVGYTF

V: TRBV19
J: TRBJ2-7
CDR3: CASSMVAGGQYEQYF